This T cell receptor beta chain stems from a study of somatic mutations in cytotoxic T cells in rheumatoid arthritis. Study-level background: Certain T-cell populations stained with V beta antibodies were FACS-sorted to nearly 100% purity, and V beta1+ cells were TCRB-sequenced. Broader study findings: Rheumatoid arthritis patients were compared with age-matched healthy controls, and their CD8+ T-cell clonality did not differ significantly.

This clone was counted a few times. Its specificity is not known. Assay: immunoSEQ multiplex PCR; the TCRdb copy retains only in-frame clones and omits some. The data hold some 25,000 clones, with 70% to 80% observed a single time. Germline assignment: CDR1 MNHEY and CDR2 SVGAGI. The V and J ends lost 2 bases and 7 bases respectively, with 12 bases between them. The CDR3 consists of 13 residues. The source material was CD8+ T cells sorted from blood. This TCR derives from a woman between 18 and 30 years old in good health. The chain links TRBV6-5 to TRBJ2-7; D is ambiguous. The CDR3 sequence: CASSYGQAGEQYF. CDR3 DNA: TGTGCCAGCAGTTACGGGCAGGCTGGGGAGCAGTACTTC.